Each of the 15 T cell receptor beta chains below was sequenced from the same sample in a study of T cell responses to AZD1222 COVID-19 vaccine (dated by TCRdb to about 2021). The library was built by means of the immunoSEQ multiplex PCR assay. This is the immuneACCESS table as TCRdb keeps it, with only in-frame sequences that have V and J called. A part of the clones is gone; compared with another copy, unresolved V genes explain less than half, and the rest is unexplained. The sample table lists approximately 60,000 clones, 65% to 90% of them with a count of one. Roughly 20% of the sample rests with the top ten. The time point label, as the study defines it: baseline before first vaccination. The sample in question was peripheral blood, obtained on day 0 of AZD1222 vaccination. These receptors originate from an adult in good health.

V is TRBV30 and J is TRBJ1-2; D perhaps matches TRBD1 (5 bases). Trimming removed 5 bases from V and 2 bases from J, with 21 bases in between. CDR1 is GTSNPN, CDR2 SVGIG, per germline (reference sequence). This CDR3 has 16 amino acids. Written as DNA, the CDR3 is TGTGCCTGGGCCTTACGTAGACAGAGCAACAACTATGGCTACACCTTC. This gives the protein CAWALRRQSNNYGYTF.

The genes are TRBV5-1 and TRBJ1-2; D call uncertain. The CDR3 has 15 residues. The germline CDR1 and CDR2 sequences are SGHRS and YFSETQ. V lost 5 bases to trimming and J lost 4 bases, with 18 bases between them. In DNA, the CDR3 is TGCGCCAGCAGTAGCGACGGCGGGAGATTCTATGGCTACACCTTC. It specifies CASSSDGGRFYGYTF.

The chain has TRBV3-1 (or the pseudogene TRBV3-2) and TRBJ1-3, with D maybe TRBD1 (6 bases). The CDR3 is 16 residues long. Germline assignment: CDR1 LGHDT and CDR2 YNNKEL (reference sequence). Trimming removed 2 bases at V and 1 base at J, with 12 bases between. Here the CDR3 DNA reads TGTGCCAGCAGCCAACAGACAGGCTGGTCTGGAAACACCATATATTTT. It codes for CASSQQTGWSGNTIYF.

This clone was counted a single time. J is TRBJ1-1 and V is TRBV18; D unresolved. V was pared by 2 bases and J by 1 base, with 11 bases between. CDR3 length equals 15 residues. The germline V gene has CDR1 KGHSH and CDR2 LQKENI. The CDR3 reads CASSPVTPGNTEAFF. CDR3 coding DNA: TGTGCCAGCTCACCAGTGACCCCGGGGAACACTGAAGCTTTCTTT.

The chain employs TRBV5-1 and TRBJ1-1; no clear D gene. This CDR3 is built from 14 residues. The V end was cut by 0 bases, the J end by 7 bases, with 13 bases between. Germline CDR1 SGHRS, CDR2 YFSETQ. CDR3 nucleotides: TGCGCCAGCAGCTTGGTACGGGAACGGAGTGAAGCTTTCTTT. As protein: CASSLVRERSEAFF.

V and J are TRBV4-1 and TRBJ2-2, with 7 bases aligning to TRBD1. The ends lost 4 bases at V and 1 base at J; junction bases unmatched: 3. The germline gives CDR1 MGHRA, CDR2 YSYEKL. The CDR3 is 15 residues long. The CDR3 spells CASSLGTVNTGELFF. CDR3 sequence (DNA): TGCGCCAGCAGCCTCGGGACAGTGAACACCGGGGAGCTGTTTTTT.

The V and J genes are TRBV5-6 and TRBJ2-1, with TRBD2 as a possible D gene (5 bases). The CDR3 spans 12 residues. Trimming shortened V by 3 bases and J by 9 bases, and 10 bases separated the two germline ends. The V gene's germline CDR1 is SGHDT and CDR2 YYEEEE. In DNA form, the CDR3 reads TGTGCCAGCAGCTGGACCGCGGGTGAGCAGTTCTTC. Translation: CASSWTAGEQFF.

CDR3 sequence (DNA): TGCGCCAGCGGTAGCCAGGGTGTGGGCTACACCTTC. It encodes CASGSQGVGYTF. The chain uses TRBV5-1 and TRBJ1-2; D might be TRBD1 (5 bases). Between the trimmed V and J ends, which lost 7 bases and 8 bases, there was a span of 15 bases. The CDR3 length is 12 residues. Per the germline V gene, CDR1 is SGHRS and CDR2 is YFSETQ.

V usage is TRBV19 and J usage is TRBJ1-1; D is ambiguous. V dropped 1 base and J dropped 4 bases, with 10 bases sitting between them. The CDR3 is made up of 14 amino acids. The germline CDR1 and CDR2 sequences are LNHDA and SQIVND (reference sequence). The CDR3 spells CASSIVGPGTEAFF. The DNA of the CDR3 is TGTGCCAGTAGTATAGTCGGCCCTGGCACTGAAGCTTTCTTT.

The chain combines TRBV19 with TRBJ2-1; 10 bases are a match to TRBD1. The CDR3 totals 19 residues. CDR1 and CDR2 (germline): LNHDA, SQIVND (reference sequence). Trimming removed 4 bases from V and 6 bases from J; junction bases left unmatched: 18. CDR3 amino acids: CASSSRDRGFIPGFNEQFF. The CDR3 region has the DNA TGTGCCAGTAGTAGCCGGGACAGGGGCTTCATACCTGGCTTCAATGAGCAGTTCTTC.

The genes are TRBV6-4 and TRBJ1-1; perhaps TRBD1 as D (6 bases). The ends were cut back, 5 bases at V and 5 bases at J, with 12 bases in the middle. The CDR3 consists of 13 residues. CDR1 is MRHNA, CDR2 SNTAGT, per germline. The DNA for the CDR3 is TGTGCCAGCAGTACTTCAGGGGAGACTGAAGCTTTCTTT. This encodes CASSTSGETEAFF.

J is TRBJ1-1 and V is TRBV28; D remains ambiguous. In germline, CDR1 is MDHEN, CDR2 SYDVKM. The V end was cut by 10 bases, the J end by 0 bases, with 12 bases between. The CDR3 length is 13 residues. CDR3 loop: CATTPFVNTEAFF. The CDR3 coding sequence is TGTGCCACCACGCCGTTTGTGAACACTGAAGCTTTCTTT. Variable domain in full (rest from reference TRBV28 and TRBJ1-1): DVKVTQSSRYLVKRTGEKVFLECVQDMDHENMFWYRQDPGLGLRLIYFSYDVKMKEKGDIPEGYSVSREKKERFSLILESASTNQTSMYLCATTPFVNTEAFFGQGTRLTVV.

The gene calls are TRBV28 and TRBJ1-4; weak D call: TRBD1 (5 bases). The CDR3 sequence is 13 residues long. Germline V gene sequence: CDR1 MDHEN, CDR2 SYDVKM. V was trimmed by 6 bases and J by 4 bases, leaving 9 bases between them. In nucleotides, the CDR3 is TGTGCCAGCAGCCCCGGGGGTAATGAAAAACTGTTTTTT. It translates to CASSPGGNEKLFF.

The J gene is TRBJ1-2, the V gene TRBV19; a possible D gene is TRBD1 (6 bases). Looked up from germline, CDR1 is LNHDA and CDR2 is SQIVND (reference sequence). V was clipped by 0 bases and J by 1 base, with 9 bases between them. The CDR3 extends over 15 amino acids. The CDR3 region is CASSIEAGVNYGYTF. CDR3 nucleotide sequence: TGTGCCAGTAGTATAGAGGCAGGGGTTAACTATGGCTACACCTTC. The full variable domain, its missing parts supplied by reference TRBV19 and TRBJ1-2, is DGGITQSPKYLFRKEGQNVTLSCEQNLNHDAMYWYRQDPGQGLRLIYYSQIVNDFQKGDIAEGYSVSREKKESFPLTVTSAQKNPTAFYLCASSIEAGVNYGYTFGSGTRLTVV.

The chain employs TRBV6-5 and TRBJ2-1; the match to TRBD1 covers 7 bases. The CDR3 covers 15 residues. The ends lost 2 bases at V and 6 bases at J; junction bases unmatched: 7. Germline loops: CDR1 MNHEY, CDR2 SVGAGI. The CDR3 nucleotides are TGTGCCAGCAGTTACGACAGGGAAGATCGCAATGAGCAGTTCTTC. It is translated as CASSYDREDRNEQFF.